The 24 T cell receptor beta chains listed next were all sequenced from one sample in a study of cytomegalovirus exposure and HLA in healthy donors. The PCR employed 60 Vbeta primers together with 13 Jbeta primers. Produced via immunoSEQ multiplex PCR; TCRdb's table is partial and in-frame only. This table has 100,000 or so clones, 60% to 75% appearing once. The sequencing sample was made of PBMCs. These receptors were collected from a middle-aged man in good health and CMV-seropositive.

The chain employs TRBV7-9 and TRBJ1-3; no reliable D call. The CDR3 is made up of 14 amino acids. Germline CDR1 is SEHNR and CDR2 is FQNEAQ (reference sequence). V was cut by 5 bases and J by 1 base, with 9 bases left in between. The CDR3 loop reads CASSPRGSGNTIYF. In DNA form, the CDR3 reads TGTGCCAGCAGCCCCCGAGGGTCTGGAAACACCATATATTTT.

Turning to this clone: The sample carries other DNA sequences with the same CDR3. The genes are TRBV29-1 and TRBJ1-2, with 10 positions matching TRBD1. The germline CDR1 and CDR2 sequences are SQVTM and ANQGSEA. The CDR3 totals 13 residues. The ends lost 6 bases at V and 2 bases at J; junction bases unmatched: 3. CDR3 DNA: TGCAGCGTCCTGGGACAGGGGAACTATGGCTACACCTTC. Its translation is CSVLGQGNYGYTF. Filled out from reference TRBV29-1 and TRBJ1-2, the complete variable domain reads SAVISQKPSRDICQRGTSLTIQCQVDSQVTMMFWYRQQPGQSLTLIATANQGSEATYESGFVIDKFPISRPNLTFSTLTVSNMSPEDSSIYLCSVLGQGNYGYTFGSGTRLTVV.

The genes are TRBV11-3 and TRBJ2-1; 9 bases align to TRBD2. The ends lost 3 bases at V and 0 bases at J; junction bases unmatched: 3. Germline-derived CDR1 and CDR2 are SGHNT and YENEEA. The CDR3 contains 16 residues. CDR3 in amino acids: CASSFGGRGSYNEQFF. CDR3 in DNA: TGTGCCAGCAGCTTCGGCGGGAGGGGCTCCTACAATGAGCAGTTCTTC.

This clone showed up just a few times. The chain carries TRBV2 and TRBJ2-5; 9 bases fit TRBD2. The CDR3 consists of 14 residues. J gave up 4 bases and V 4 bases, and 4 bases lay outside the gene matches. Germline V CDR1 and CDR2: SNHLY, FYNNEI. As DNA, the CDR3 is TGTGCCAGCAGTGGGACTAGCGTCGTAGAGACCCAGTACTTC. Translating gives CASSGTSVVETQYF.

The chain combines TRBV5-6 with TRBJ1-4; TRBD1 matches 7 bases. The CDR3 covers 15 residues. Per the germline V gene, CDR1 is SGHDT and CDR2 is YYEEEE. V lost 4 bases and J lost 3; bases outside the gene matches: 6. The CDR3 region is CASSTRQGANEKLFF. DNA for the CDR3: TGTGCCAGCAGCACGAGACAGGGAGCTAATGAAAAACTGTTTTTT.

The V call is TRBV7-9, the J call TRBJ2-7, with D tentatively TRBD2 (5 bases). This CDR3 is 15 amino acids long. Germline V gene sequence: CDR1 SEHNR, CDR2 FQNEAQ (reference sequence). V lost 1 base and J 6 bases, leaving 16 bases between the germline ends. In DNA form, the CDR3 reads TGTGCCAGCAGCTTAGATTGGAGCTTAGAGGGCGAGCAGTACGTC. It yields the protein CASSLDWSLEGEQYV.

This clone has more than one count but fewer than ten. V and J are TRBV5-5 and TRBJ2-7; 9 positions agree with TRBD2. Germline CDR1 and CDR2: SGHKS and YYEKEE (reference sequence). This CDR3 contains 14 residues. Unmatched junction bases numbered 7, after V lost 3 bases and J lost 6 bases. This CDR3 is CASSSASGAREQYF. CDR3 DNA: TGTGCCAGCAGCTCGGCTAGCGGGGCTCGCGAGCAGTACTTC.

This clone has only one observation. This sequence joins TRBV18 and TRBJ2-1, with TRBD1 as a possible D gene (6 bases). The CDR3 contains 14 residues. Germline V gene lookup returns CDR1 KGHSH and CDR2 LQKENI. Trimming removed 2 bases from V and 7 bases from J, with 12 bases in between. The DNA for the CDR3 is TGTGCCAGCTCACCAGGGGGCGCTTTGAATGAGCAGTTCTTC. This encodes CASSPGGALNEQFF.

The chain combines TRBV30 with TRBJ1-5; a weak D match, TRBD1 (6 bases). This CDR3 spans 14 amino acids. CDR1 is GTSNPN and CDR2 is SVGIG in the germline V gene (reference sequence). The V and J ends lost 0 bases and 4 bases respectively, with 10 bases between them. CDR3 coding DNA: TGTGCCTGGAGTGTACGACAGGCTAATCAGCCCCAGCATTTT. Encoded protein: CAWSVRQANQPQHF.

The chain uses TRBV19 and TRBJ2-7, with a weak D call TRBD2 (5 bases). The V end lost 1 base, the J end lost 1 base, and 14 bases lay between the germline ends. The V gene's germline CDR1 is LNHDA and CDR2 SQIVND (reference sequence). The CDR3 covers 16 residues. The CDR3 protein is CASSIVWTEPSYEQYF. The CDR3 DNA reads TGTGCCAGTAGTATAGTTTGGACTGAGCCTTCCTACGAGCAGTACTTC.

This clone showed up just a few times. V is TRBV18 and J is TRBJ1-4; 7 nucleotides line up with TRBD1. The germline V gene has CDR1 KGHSH and CDR2 LQKENI. Trimming at V came to 4 bases and at J to 8 bases, leaving 10 bases not matched to a gene. This CDR3 has 15 residues. CDR3 DNA sequence: TGTGCCAGCTCACTTTACAGGGGTCTACGAGAAAAACTGTTTTTT. It is translated as CASSLYRGLREKLFF.

The chain joins TRBV10-3 to TRBJ2-7; 9 nucleotides agree with TRBD1. Germline V CDR1 and CDR2: ENHRY, SYGVKD. The J segment lost 4 bases and the V segment lost 11 bases, leaving 9 bases of the junction unmatched. The CDR3 has 13 amino acids. CDR3 bases: TGTGCCGCTTCCGGGACAGGGCTATACGAGCAGTACTTC. Residues: CAASGTGLYEQYF.

The chain has TRBV5-1 and TRBJ2-3; TRBD2 agrees at 11 bases. The V segment lost 2 bases and the J segment 0 bases; nucleotides outside the gene matches: 8. Germline values: CDR1 SGHRS, CDR2 YFSETQ. This CDR3 contains 18 residues. For the CDR3, the DNA is TGCGCCAGCAGCTTTTCTACGACTAGCGGGACTAGCACAGATACGCAGTATTTT. Encoded protein: CASSFSTTSGTSTDTQYF. Drawing the rest from reference TRBV5-1 and TRBJ2-3, the complete variable domain is KAGVTQTPRYLIKTRGQQVTLSCSPISGHRSVSWYQQTPGQGLQFLFEYFSETQRNKGNFPGRFSGRQFSNSRSEMNVSTLELGDSALYLCASSFSTTSGTSTDTQYFGPGTRLTVL.

A few counts support this clone. The gene calls are TRBV30 and TRBJ1-5; the match to TRBD1 covers 9 bases. The V segment lost 3 bases and the J segment 7 bases; nucleotides outside the gene matches: 10. The CDR3 sequence is 15 residues long. CDR1 is GTSNPN, CDR2 SVGIG, per germline (reference sequence). The CDR3 nucleotides are TGTGCCTGGAGCGGGGGGACAGGGTCAAGCCAGCCCCAGCATTTT. It yields the protein CAWSGGTGSSQPQHF.

The CDR3 DNA sequence: TGTGCCAGCAGCTTAGTGGGGACAGGTGAGGAGCAGTACTTC. Amino acids: CASSLVGTGEEQYF. This chain connects TRBV7-2 to TRBJ2-7; 8 nucleotides agree with TRBD1. Germline loops: CDR1 SGHTA, CDR2 FQGNSA. The CDR3 covers 14 residues. The V gene end was trimmed by 1 base and the J gene end by 7 bases; junction bases not matched to a gene: 6.

The chain employs TRBV11-2 and TRBJ2-7; 9 bases are a match to TRBD2. This CDR3 region has 14 residues. V lost 5 bases and J lost 1; bases outside the gene matches: 3. Germline-derived CDR1 and CDR2 are SGHAT and FQNNGV. In nucleotides, the CDR3 is TGTGCCAGCAGCATAGCGGGAGCGTCCTACGAGCAGTACTTC. This translates into CASSIAGASYEQYF.

The gene calls are TRBV7-2 and TRBJ2-7; D is possibly TRBD1 (6 bases). V was clipped by 5 bases and J by 4 bases, with 18 bases between them. Germline CDR1 SGHTA, CDR2 FQGNSA. The CDR3 sequence is 15 residues long. The CDR3 loop reads CASSPVRDTGYEQYF. In nucleotides, the CDR3 is TGTGCCAGCAGCCCCGTGAGGGACACCGGTTACGAGCAGTACTTC.

In the case of this clone: One end of the junction does not line up with germline, which may come from a read error. The genes are TRBV7-7 and TRBJ2-2, with D maybe TRBD2 (7 bases). Looked up from germline, CDR1 is SSHAT and CDR2 is FNYEAQ (reference sequence). CDR3 length: 14 amino acids. This CDR3 reads CASSQGRAAGELFF. As DNA, the CDR3 is TGTGCTAGCAGCCAGGGGAGGGCCGCCGGGGAGCTGTTTTTT.

This clone was observed a few times. The CDR3 nucleotides read TGTGCCAGTAGTATACTTGGTGACTACACTGAAGCTTTCTTT. The encoded protein is CASSILGDYTEAFF. V is TRBV19 and J is TRBJ1-1; D remains ambiguous. The germline V gene encodes CDR1 LNHDA and CDR2 SQIVND (reference sequence). Trimming left V 2 bases short and J 3 bases short, with 10 bases between. The CDR3 length is 14 residues. The whole variable domain, remainder taken from reference TRBV19 and TRBJ1-1, is DGGITQSPKYLFRKEGQNVTLSCEQNLNHDAMYWYRQDPGQGLRLIYYSQIVNDFQKGDIAEGYSVSREKKESFPLTVTSAQKNPTAFYLCASSILGDYTEAFFGQGTRLTVV.

Remarks on this clone: An end of the junction does not agree with germline; a read error may underlie this. V and J are TRBV7-9 and TRBJ1-2; D uncertain. The CDR3 runs 12 residues. Germline-derived CDR1 and CDR2 are SEHNR and FQNEAQ (reference sequence). Written as DNA, the CDR3 is TGTGCCTGCAGCTTCACGGTCTATGGCTACACCTTC. Its translation is CACSFTVYGYTF.

This rearrangement joins TRBV19 to TRBJ1-2; D possibly corresponds to TRBD1 (6 bases). V was cut by 10 bases and J by 4 bases, with 16 bases left in between. From germline, CDR1 is LNHDA and CDR2 SQIVND (reference sequence). This CDR3 region has 13 residues. The CDR3 DNA sequence: TGTGCCACCAAACCCAGGGGCCCCTATGGCTACACCTTC. This translates into CATKPRGPYGYTF. Drawing the rest from reference TRBV19 and TRBJ1-2, the complete variable domain is DGGITQSPKYLFRKEGQNVTLSCEQNLNHDAMYWYRQDPGQGLRLIYYSQIVNDFQKGDIAEGYSVSREKKESFPLTVTSAQKNPTAFYLCATKPRGPYGYTFGSGTRLTVV.

The rearrangement joins TRBV5-1 to TRBJ2-3; 8 positions match TRBD2. The J segment lost 6 bases and the V segment lost 0 bases, leaving 3 bases of the junction unmatched. The CDR3 totals 14 residues. Germline CDR1 and CDR2: SGHRS and YFSETQ. The CDR3 nucleotides read TGCGCCAGCAGCTTGGCACCGGGGGGGGATACGCAGTATTTT. Residues: CASSLAPGGDTQYF.

V gene TRBV19 combines with J gene TRBJ2-7; D might be TRBD2 (5 bases). CDR3 length: 13 residues. The germline V gene encodes CDR1 LNHDA and CDR2 SQIVND (reference sequence). Trimming shortened V by 7 bases and J by 0 bases, and 10 bases separated the two germline ends. The CDR3 here is CASNRGGSYEQYF. The CDR3 region has the DNA TGTGCCAGTAACCGCGGAGGCTCCTACGAGCAGTACTTC. Full variable domain (outside the CDR3, taken from reference TRBV19 and TRBJ2-7): DGGITQSPKYLFRKEGQNVTLSCEQNLNHDAMYWYRQDPGQGLRLIYYSQIVNDFQKGDIAEGYSVSREKKESFPLTVTSAQKNPTAFYLCASNRGGSYEQYFGPGTRLTVT.

The J gene is TRBJ2-5, the V gene TRBV11-3, with D possibly TRBD2 on 5 matching bases. The germline CDR1 and CDR2 sequences are SGHNT and YENEEA. The CDR3 length is 13 residues. The germline V and J ends were trimmed by 5 bases and 2 bases, with 9 bases remaining between them. The CDR3, as DNA: TGTGCCAGCAGCAGCGGCAGACAAGAGACCCAGTACTTC. Its translation is CASSSGRQETQYF.